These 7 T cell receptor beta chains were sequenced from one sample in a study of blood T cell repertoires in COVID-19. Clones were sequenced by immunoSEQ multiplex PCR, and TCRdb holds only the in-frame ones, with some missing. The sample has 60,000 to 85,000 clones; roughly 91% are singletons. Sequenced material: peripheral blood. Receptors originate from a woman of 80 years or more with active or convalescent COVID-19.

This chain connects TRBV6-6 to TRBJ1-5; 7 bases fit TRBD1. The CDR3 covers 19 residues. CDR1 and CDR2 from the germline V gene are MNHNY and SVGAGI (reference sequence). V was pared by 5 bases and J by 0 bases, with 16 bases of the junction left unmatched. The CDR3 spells CASSLGGDTGAYSNQPQHF. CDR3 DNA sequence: TGTGCCAGCAGTCTGGGGGGCGACACAGGGGCTTATAGCAATCAGCCCCAGCATTTT.

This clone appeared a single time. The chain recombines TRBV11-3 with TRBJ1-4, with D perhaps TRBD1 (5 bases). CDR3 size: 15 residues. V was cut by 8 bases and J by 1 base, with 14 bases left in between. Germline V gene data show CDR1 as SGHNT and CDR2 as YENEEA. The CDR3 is CASCPGLLTNEKLFF. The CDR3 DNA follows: TGTGCCAGCTGTCCGGGACTCTTAACTAATGAAAAACTGTTTTTT.

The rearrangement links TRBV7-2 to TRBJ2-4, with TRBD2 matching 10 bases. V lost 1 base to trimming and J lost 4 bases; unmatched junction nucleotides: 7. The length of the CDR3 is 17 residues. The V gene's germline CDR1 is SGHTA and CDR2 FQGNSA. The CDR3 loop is CASSLETILAGKNIQYF. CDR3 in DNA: TGTGCCAGCAGCTTAGAGACCATACTAGCGGGGAAAAACATTCAGTACTTC.

CDR3 sequence: CASSSLASNTGELFF. For the CDR3, the DNA is TGTGCCAGCAGCTCGCTAGCTTCGAACACCGGGGAGCTGTTTTTT. The chain links TRBV11-2 to TRBJ2-2; perhaps TRBD2 as D (5 bases). V lost 4 bases to trimming and J lost 0 bases, with 9 bases between them. The CDR3 loop spans 15 amino acids. CDR1 is SGHAT, CDR2 FQNNGV, per germline.

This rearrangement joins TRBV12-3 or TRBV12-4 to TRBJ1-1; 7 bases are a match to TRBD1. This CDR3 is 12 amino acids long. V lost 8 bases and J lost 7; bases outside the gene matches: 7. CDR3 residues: CASGQGGVEAFF. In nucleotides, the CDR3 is TGTGCCAGCGGGCAGGGGGGCGTTGAAGCTTTCTTT.

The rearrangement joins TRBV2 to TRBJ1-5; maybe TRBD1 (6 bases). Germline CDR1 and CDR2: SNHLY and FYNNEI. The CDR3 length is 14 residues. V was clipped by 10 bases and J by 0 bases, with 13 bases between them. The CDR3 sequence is CAIQGSNSNQPQHF. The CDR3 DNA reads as TGTGCCATACAGGGATCGAATAGCAATCAGCCCCAGCATTTT.

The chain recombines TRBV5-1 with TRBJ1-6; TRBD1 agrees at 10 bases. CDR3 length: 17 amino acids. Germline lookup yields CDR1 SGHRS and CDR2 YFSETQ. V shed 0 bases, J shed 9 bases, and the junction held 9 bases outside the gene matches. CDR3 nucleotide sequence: TGCGCCAGCAGCTTGGAAGGGACAGGGGTCGGGAGTTCACCCCTCCACTTT. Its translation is CASSLEGTGVGSSPLHF.